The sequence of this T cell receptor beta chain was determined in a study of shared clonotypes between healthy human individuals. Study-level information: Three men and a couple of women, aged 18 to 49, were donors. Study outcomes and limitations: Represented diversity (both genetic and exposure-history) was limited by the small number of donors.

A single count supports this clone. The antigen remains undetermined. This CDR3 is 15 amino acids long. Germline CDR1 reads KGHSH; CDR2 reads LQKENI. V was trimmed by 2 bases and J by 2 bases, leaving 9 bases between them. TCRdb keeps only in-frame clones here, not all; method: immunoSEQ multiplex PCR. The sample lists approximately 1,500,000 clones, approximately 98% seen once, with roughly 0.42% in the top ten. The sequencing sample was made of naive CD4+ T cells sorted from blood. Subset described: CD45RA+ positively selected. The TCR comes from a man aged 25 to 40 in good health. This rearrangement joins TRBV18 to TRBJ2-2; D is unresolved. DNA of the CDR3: TGTGCCAGCTCACCAGATTCAGCAAACACCGGGGAGCTGTTTTTT. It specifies CASSPDSANTGELFF.